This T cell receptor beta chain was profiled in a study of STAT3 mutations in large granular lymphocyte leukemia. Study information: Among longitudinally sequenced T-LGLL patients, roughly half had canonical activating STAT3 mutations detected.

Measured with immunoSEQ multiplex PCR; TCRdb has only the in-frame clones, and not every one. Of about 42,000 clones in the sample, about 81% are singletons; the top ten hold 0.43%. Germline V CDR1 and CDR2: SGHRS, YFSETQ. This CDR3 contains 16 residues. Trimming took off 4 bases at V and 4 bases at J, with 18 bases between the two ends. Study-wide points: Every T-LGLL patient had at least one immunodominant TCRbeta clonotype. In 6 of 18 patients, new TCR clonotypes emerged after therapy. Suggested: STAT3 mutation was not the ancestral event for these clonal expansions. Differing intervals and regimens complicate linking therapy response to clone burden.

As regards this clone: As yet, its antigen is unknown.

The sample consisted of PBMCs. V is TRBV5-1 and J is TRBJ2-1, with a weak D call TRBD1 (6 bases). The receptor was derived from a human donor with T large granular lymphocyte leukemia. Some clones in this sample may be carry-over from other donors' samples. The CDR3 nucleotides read TGCGCCAGCAGCCTCGGACAGTCTCCCGCATACAATGAGCAGTTCTTC. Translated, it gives CASSLGQSPAYNEQFF. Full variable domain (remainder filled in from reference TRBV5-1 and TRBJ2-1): KAGVTQTPRYLIKTRGQQVTLSCSPISGHRSVSWYQQTPGQGLQFLFEYFSETQRNKGNFPGRFSGRQFSNSRSEMNVSTLELGDSALYLCASSLGQSPAYNEQFFGPGTRLTVL.